What follows are 16 T cell receptor beta chains derived from one specimen sequenced in a study of spatial heterogeneity in lung cancer. TCRdb fed the 5' RACE reads into MiXCR, producing one record per CDR3 protein. The sample includes 110,000 or so distinct CDR3 sequences, 10% to 11% of them seen just once. Time point described: blood at routine non-recurrence follow-up after resection. The sequenced sample was PBMCs, obtained at follow-up. These receptors all come from a female donor with early-stage non-small cell lung cancer.

This clonotype came up many times. V and J are TRBV29-1 and TRBJ1-5; 8 bases agree with TRBD1. The CDR3 consists of 13 residues. Germline trimming cut 4 bases from V and 7 bases from J; bases unmatched to any gene: 6. From germline, CDR1 is SQVTM and CDR2 ANQGSEA. The CDR3 DNA is TGCAGCGTTGCCCAAGGACAGGGACAGCCCCAGCATTTT. It specifies CSVAQGQGQPQHF.

The rearrangement links TRBV12-3 or TRBV12-4 to TRBJ2-2; D is ambiguous. The CDR3 spans 15 residues. Trimming cost V 3 bases and J 3 bases, with 11 bases left between them. The CDR3: CASSFWATHTGELFF. Here the CDR3 DNA reads TGTGCCAGCAGTTTCTGGGCGACTCACACCGGGGAGCTGTTTTTT.

This clonotype turned up a few times. The chain employs TRBV30 and TRBJ1-1; D gene uncertain. The CDR3 length is 13 residues. Germline V gene data show CDR1 as GTSNPN and CDR2 as SVGIG (reference sequence). V shed 7 bases and J shed 0 bases, with 12 bases lying between them. This chain's CDR3 is CALRRIMNTEAFF. The CDR3 nucleotides are TGTGCCTTGCGACGGATCATGAACACTGAAGCTTTCTTT.

This clonotype came up many times. V is TRBV7-2 and J is TRBJ1-4, with D uncertain. Germline V lookup: CDR1 SGHTA, CDR2 FQGNSA. The CDR3 totals 14 residues. The V gene lost 5 bases and the J gene lost 2 bases, with 9 bases spanning the gap. The CDR3: CASSTPRTNEKLFF. In nucleotides, the CDR3 is TGTGCCAGCAGCACGCCACGTACTAATGAAAAACTGTTTTTT.

Ten or more counts support this clonotype. The rearrangement uses TRBV29-1 and TRBJ1-1, with D hard to call. Germline-derived CDR1 and CDR2 are SQVTM and ANQGSEA. The CDR3 totals 11 residues. Trimming cost V 5 bases and J 4 bases, with 8 bases left between them. Here the CDR3 reads CSVSWGTEAFF. CDR3 bases: TGCAGCGTTTCTTGGGGCACTGAAGCTTTCTTT.

This chain connects TRBV2 to TRBJ2-6, with D possibly TRBD1 on 5 matching bases. V lost 7 bases, J lost 1 base, and 8 bases lay in between. The CDR3 length is 14 residues. CDR1 is SNHLY, CDR2 FYNNEI, per germline. The CDR3 loop is CASIPGSGANVLTF. CDR3 DNA: TGTGCCAGCATCCCAGGGTCTGGGGCCAACGTCCTGACTTTC.

The chain is built from TRBV18 and TRBJ2-7; 7 bases align to TRBD1. The CDR3 extends over 15 amino acids. The germline gives CDR1 KGHSH, CDR2 LQKENI. The V and J ends lost 5 bases and 1 base, in that order; junction bases with no gene match: 8. The DNA of the CDR3 is TGTGCCAGCTCAACAACAGGGGTAAAGTCCTACGAGCAGTACTTC. It yields the protein CASSTTGVKSYEQYF.

This rearrangement joins TRBV18 to TRBJ2-2, with no clear D. The CDR3 has 17 amino acids. Germline CDR1 is KGHSH and CDR2 is LQKENI. Trimming cost V 0 bases and J 0 bases, with 11 bases left between them. CDR3 nucleotide sequence: TGTGCCAGCTCACCACCGTCGACCACCCCGAACACCGGGGAGCTGTTTTTT. It specifies CASSPPSTTPNTGELFF.

This clonotype has at least ten counts. This chain connects TRBV24-1 to TRBJ2-3; the D gene is possibly TRBD2 (5 bases). The germline V and J ends were trimmed by 0 bases and 2 bases, with 8 bases remaining between them. The CDR3 spans 15 residues. The germline CDR1 and CDR2 sequences are KGHDR and SFDVKD. The CDR3 nucleotides are TGTGCCACCAGTGATTTGAAGGAGGACACAGATACGCAGTATTTT. Its protein product is CATSDLKEDTDTQYF.

The rearrangement joins TRBV5-1 to TRBJ2-2; 11 positions match TRBD1. The CDR3 extends over 17 amino acids. Germline V gene data show CDR1 as SGHRS and CDR2 as YFSETQ. After removal of 4 bases from V and 4 bases from J, the junction contained 9 bases not matched to a gene. The CDR3 DNA is TGCGCCAGCAGCACCCAACCTGGGACAGGGGGCACCGGGGAGCTGTTTTTT. Translation gives CASSTQPGTGGTGELFF.

The V and J genes are TRBV11-1 and TRBJ1-6, with D perhaps matching TRBD1 (5 bases). V was pared by 4 bases and J by 9 bases, with 19 bases between. Germline assignment: CDR1 SGHAT and CDR2 FQDESV (reference sequence). The CDR3 extends over 16 amino acids. The CDR3: CASSSRSGTNGSPLHF. The CDR3 bases are TGTGCCAGCAGCTCGCGGTCCGGGACTAACGGTTCACCCCTCCACTTT.

V is TRBV12-3 or TRBV12-4 and J is TRBJ2-3; D is undetermined. The ends were cut back, 1 base at V and 0 bases at J, with 5 bases in the middle. This CDR3 comprises 14 residues. CDR3 protein: CASSLGSSTDTQYF. CDR3 bases: TGTGCCAGCAGTTTAGGATCTAGCACAGATACGCAGTATTTT.

The chain is built from TRBV7-9 and TRBJ1-3; D is uncertain. The V end was cut by 1 base, the J end by 2 bases, with 12 bases between. CDR1 is SEHNR and CDR2 is FQNEAQ in the germline V gene (reference sequence). The CDR3 has 16 residues. The CDR3 is CASSLVAWTTGNTIYF. The CDR3 DNA follows: TGTGCCAGCAGCTTAGTGGCCTGGACTACTGGAAACACCATATATTTT.

This clonotype was detected only a few times. The chain joins TRBV30 to TRBJ2-7, with D unclear. The CDR3 sequence is 14 residues long. The ends were cut back, 0 bases at V and 4 bases at J, with 13 bases in the middle. Germline CDR1 is GTSNPN and CDR2 is SVGIG (reference sequence). The CDR3 region is CAWSVLYPSYEQYF. The DNA for the CDR3 is TGTGCCTGGAGTGTCCTCTACCCTAGTTACGAGCAGTACTTC.

V usage is TRBV19 and J usage is TRBJ2-1; 14 bases match TRBD2. The V segment lost 1 base and the J segment 10 bases; nucleotides outside the gene matches: 6. The CDR3 sequence is 16 residues long. The germline gives CDR1 LNHDA, CDR2 SQIVND (reference sequence). The CDR3 is CASSIGGLAGAQEQFF. In DNA, the CDR3 is TGTGCCAGTAGTATAGGGGGACTAGCGGGAGCTCAAGAGCAGTTCTTC.

In its sample, this clonotype was seen a few times. The chain recombines TRBV7-9 with TRBJ2-1; 10 bases are shared with TRBD2. V lost 4 bases, J lost 9 bases, and 6 bases stayed unmatched. Germline CDR1 is SEHNR and CDR2 is FQNEAQ (reference sequence). CDR3 length: 14 residues. This chain's CDR3 is CASSSGLARSEQFF. Written as DNA, the CDR3 is TGTGCCAGCAGCTCGGGACTAGCGAGATCTGAGCAGTTCTTC.